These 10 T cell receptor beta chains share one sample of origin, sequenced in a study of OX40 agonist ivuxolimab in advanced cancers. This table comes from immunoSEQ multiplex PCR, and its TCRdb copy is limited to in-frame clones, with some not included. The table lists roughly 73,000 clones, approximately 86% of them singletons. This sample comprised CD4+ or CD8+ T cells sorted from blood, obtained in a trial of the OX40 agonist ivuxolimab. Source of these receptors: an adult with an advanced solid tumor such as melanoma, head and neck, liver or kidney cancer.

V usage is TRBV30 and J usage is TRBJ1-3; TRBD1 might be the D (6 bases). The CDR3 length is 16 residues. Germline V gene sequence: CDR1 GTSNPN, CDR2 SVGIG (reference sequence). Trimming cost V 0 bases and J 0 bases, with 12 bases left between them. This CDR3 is CAWSVGGQSSGNTIYF. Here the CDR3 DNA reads TGTGCCTGGAGTGTAGGGGGGCAGAGCTCTGGAAACACCATATATTTT.

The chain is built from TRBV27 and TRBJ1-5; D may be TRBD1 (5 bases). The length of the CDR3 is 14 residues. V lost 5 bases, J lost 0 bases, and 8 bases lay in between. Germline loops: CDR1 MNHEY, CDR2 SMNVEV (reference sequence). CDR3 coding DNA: TGTGCCAGCAGTGTGGGACGTAGCAATCAGCCCCAGCATTTT. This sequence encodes CASSVGRSNQPQHF.

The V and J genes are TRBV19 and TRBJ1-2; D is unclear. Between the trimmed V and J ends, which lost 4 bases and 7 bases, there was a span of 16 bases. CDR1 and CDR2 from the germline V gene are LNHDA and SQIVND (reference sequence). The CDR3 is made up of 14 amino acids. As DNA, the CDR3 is TGTGCCAGTAGTACCCACCCCCAGGTGGGTGGCTACACCTTC. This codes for CASSTHPQVGGYTF.

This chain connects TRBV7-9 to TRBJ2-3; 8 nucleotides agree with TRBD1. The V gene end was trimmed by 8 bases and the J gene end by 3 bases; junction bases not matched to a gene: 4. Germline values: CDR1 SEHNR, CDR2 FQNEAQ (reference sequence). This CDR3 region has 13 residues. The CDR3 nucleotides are TGTGCCAGCTTCCGACAGGGGACAGATACGCAGTATTTT. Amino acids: CASFRQGTDTQYF. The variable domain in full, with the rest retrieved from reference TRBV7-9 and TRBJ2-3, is DTGVSQNPRHKITKRGQNVTFRCDPISEHNRLYWYRQTLGQGPEFLTYFQNEAQLEKSRLLSDRFSAERPKGSFSTLEIQRTEQGDSAMYLCASFRQGTDTQYFGPGTRLTVL.

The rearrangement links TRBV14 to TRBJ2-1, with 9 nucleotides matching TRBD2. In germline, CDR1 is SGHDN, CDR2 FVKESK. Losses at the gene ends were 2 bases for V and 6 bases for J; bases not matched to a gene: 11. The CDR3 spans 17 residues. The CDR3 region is CASSQFGLAGRRNEQFF. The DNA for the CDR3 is TGTGCCAGCAGCCAATTCGGGCTAGCGGGAAGACGCAATGAGCAGTTCTTC. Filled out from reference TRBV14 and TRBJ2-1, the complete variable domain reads EAGVTQFPSHSVIEKGQTVTLRCDPISGHDNLYWYRRVMGKEIKFLLHFVKESKQDESGMPNNRFLAERTGGTYSTLKVQPAELEDSGVYFCASSQFGLAGRRNEQFFGPGTRLTVL.

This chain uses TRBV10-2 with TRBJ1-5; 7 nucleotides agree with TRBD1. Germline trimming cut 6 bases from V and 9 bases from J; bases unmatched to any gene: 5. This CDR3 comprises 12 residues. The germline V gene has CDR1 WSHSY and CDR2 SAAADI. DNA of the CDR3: TGCGCCAGCAGGAACAGGGGTGGGCCCCAGCATTTT. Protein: CASRNRGGPQHF.

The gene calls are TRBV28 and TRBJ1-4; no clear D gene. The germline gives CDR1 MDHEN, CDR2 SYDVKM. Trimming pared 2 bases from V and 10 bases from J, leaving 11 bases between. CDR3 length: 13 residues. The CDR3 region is CASSLDTRGKLFF. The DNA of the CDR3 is TGTGCCAGCAGTTTAGATACCCGCGGAAAACTGTTTTTT.

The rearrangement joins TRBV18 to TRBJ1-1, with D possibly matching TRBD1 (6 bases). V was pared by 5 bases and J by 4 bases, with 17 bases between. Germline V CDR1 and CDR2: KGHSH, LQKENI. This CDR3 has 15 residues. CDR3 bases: TGTGCCAGCTCATCCGAGGGGGGGGCACGCACTGAAGCTTTCTTT. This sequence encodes CASSSEGGARTEAFF.

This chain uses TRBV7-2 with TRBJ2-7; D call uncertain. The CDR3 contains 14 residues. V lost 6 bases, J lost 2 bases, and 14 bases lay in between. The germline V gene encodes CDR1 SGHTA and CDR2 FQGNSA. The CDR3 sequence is CASSGLGYPYEQYF. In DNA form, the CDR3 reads TGTGCCAGCAGTGGTTTGGGATACCCCTACGAGCAGTACTTC.

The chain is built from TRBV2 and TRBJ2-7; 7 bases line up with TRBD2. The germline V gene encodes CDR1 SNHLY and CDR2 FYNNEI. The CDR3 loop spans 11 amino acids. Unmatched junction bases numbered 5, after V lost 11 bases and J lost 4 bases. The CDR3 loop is CASGGGYEQYF. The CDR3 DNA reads TGTGCCTCGGGGGGAGGGTACGAGCAGTACTTC.